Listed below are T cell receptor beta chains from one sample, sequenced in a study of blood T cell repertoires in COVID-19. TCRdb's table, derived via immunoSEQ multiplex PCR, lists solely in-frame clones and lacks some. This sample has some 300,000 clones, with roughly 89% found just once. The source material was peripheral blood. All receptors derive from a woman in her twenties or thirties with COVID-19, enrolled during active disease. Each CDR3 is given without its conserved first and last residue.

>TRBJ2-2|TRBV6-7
AYCLAGPSNTGELF
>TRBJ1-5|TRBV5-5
ASSFELSNQPQH
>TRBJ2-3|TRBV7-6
ASSSRHRSTDTQY
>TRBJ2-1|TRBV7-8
ASSLFPGGNEQF
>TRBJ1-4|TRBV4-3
ASSRSRGTGEKLF
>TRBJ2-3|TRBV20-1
SASRGSNTDTQY
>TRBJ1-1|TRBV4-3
ASSQDWTEPNTEAF
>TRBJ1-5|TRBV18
ASSQGQGVVQPQH
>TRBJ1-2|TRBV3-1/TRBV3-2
ASRRSGQAPGYGYT
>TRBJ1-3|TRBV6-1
ASSLARGSGNTIY
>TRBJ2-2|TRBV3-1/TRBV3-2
ASSQPAWGRELF
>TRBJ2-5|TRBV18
ASSPPGLAMETQY
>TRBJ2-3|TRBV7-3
ASSSGGHADTQY
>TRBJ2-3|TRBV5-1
ASSQTRDYTDTQY
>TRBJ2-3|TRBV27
ASSLSGDRGPVDTQY
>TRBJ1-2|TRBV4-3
ASSQEGTNLRGYT
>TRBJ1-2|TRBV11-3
ASSSVQGSNGYT
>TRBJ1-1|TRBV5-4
ASSFDRGRNTEAF
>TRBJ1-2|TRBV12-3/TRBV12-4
ASTLRGVGGYT
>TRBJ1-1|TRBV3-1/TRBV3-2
ASSQGPYYSFTEAF
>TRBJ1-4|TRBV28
ASSFFSGTGAAEKLF
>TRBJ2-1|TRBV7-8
ASSYGTTNYNEQF
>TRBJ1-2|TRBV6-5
ATFRTGKNGYT
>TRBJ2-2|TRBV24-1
ATGLSFTGELF
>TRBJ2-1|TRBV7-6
ASSSLAGASYNEQF
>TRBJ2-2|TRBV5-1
ASIPQGNTGELF
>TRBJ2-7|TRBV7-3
ASSYTGSQTYEQY
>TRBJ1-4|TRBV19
ASSIDGWQGLV
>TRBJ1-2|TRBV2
ASSVERGLSGYT
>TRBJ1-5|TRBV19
ASSIPGGPQH
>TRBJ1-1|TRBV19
ASSMTGKTEAF
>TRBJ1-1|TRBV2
ASSLTTFRTEAF
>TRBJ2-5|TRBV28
ASSLLGSSTETQY
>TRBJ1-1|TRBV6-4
ASSEGGANTEAF
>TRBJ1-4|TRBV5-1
ASRRTGGATNEKLF
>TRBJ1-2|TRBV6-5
ASSRGTAQRNT
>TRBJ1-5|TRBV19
ASIRTGGSNQPQH
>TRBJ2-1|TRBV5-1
ASSLDGSSYNEQF
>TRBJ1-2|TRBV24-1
ATSGGLGEGYT
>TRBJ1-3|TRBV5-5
ASSLQGLSGNTIY
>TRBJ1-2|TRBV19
ASSRRGPGQGYGYT
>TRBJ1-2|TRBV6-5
ASSYSNTNYYGYT
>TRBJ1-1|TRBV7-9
ASSFSRNTEAF
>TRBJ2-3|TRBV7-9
ASSLAGLRTDTQY
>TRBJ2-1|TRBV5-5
ASSSLRGTNEQF
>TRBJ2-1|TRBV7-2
ASSLAFDNEQF
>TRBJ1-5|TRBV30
AWSLEAGQPQH
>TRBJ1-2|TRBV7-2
ASSLNRDLYGYT
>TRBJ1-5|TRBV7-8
ASSFNSQGLNQPQH
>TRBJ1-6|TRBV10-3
AISESQGGDSPLH
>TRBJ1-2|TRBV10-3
AISESMNYGYT
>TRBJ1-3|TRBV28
ASEGRESGNTIY
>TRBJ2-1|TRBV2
ASSGAGGSYNEQF